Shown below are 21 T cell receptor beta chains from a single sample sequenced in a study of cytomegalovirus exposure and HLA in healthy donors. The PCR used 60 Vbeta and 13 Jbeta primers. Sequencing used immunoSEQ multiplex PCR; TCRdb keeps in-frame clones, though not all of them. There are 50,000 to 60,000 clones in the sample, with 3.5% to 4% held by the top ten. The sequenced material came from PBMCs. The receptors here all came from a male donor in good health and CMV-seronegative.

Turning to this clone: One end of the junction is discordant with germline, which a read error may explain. The CDR3 loop reads CASSTASEGEIQYF. CDR3 nucleotide sequence: TGCGCCAGCAGCACTGCTAGCGAGGGCGAGATCCAGTACTTC. The rearrangement joins TRBV5-1 to TRBJ2-5; D might be TRBD2 (6 bases). Germline CDR1 reads SGHRS; CDR2 reads YFSETQ. The CDR3 covers 14 residues.

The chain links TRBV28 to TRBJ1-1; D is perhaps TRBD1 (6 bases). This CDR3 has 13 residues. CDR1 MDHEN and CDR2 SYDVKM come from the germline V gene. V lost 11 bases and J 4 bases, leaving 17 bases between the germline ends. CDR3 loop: CAAATTGPTEAFF. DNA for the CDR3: TGTGCCGCAGCAACAACAGGGCCCACTGAAGCTTTCTTT.

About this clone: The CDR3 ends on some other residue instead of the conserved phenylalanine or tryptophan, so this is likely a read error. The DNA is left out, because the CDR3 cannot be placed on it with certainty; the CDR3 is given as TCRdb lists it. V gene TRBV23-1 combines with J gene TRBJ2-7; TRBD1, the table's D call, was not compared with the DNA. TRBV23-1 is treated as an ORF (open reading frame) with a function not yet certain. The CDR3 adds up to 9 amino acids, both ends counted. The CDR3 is CASSHARAP.

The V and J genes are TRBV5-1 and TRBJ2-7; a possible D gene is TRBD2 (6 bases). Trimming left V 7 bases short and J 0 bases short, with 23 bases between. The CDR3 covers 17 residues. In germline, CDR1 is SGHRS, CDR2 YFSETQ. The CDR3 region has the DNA TGCGCCAGCTCCATCGGGATAGCTCGGGAGCTCTCCTACGAGCAGTACTTC. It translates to CASSIGIARELSYEQYF.

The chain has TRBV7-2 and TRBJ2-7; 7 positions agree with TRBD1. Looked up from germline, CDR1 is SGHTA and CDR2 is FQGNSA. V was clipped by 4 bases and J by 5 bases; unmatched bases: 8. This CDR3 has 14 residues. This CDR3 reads CASSSSRQGHEQYF. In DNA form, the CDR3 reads TGTGCCAGCAGCTCGTCCCGACAGGGACACGAGCAGTACTTC.

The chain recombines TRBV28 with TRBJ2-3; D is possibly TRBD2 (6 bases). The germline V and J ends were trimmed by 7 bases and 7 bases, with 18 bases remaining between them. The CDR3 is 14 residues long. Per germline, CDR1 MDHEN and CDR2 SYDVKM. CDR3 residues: CASTNGGELYTQYF. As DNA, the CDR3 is TGTGCCAGCACTAACGGGGGAGAGCTATATACGCAGTATTTT.

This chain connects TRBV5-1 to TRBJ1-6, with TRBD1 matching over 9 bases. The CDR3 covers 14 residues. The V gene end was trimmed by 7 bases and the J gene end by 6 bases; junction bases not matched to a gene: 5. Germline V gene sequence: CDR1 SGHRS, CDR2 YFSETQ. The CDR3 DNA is TGCGCCAGCCAACAGGGGGCAAGTAATTCACCCCTCCACTTT. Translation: CASQQGASNSPLHF.

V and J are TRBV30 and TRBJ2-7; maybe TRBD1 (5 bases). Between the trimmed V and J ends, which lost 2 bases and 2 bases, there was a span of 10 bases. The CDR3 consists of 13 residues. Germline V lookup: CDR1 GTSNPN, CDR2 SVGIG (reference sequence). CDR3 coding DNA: TGTGCCTGGAGTACAGGCTGGGCCTACGAGCAGTACTTC. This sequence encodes CAWSTGWAYEQYF.

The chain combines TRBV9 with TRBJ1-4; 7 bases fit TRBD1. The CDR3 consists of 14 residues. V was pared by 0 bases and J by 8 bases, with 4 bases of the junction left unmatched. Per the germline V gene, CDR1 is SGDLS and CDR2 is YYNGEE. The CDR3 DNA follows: TGTGCCAGCAGCGTAGACAGGGGTGGGGAAAAACTGTTTTTT. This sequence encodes CASSVDRGGEKLFF.

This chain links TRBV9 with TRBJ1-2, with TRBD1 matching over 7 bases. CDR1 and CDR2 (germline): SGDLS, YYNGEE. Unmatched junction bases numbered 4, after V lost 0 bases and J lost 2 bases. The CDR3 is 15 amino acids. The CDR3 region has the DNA TGTGCCAGCAGCGTAGGGCAGGGGGTCAACTATGGCTACACCTTC. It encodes CASSVGQGVNYGYTF. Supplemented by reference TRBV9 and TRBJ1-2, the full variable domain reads DSGVTQTPKHLITATGQRVTLRCSPRSGDLSVYWYQQSLDQGLQFLIQYYNGEERAKGNILERFSAQQFPDLHSELNLSSLELGDSALYFCASSVGQGVNYGYTFGSGTRLTVV.

The CDR3 DNA reads TGTGCCAGCAGCCGCAGCGGGAGAGGGGGAACCGGGGAGCTGTTTTTT. Protein sequence: CASSRSGRGGTGELFF. The J gene is TRBJ2-2, the V gene TRBV11-2; 8 bases fit TRBD2. Germline values: CDR1 SGHAT, CDR2 FQNNGV. This CDR3 contains 16 residues. The junction had 10 bases not matched to a gene; V was cut back by 5 bases and J by 5 bases. Using reference TRBV11-2 and TRBJ2-2 for the parts outside the CDR3, the full variable domain is EAGVAQSPRYKIIEKRQSVAFWCNPISGHATLYWYQQILGQGPKLLIQFQNNGVVDDSQLPKDRFSAERLKGVDSTLKIQPAKLEDSAVYLCASSRSGRGGTGELFFGEGSRLTVL.

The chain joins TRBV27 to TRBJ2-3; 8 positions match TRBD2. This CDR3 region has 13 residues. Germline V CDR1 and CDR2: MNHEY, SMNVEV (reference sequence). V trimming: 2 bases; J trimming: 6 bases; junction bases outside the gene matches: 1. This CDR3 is CASSLVAGDTQYF. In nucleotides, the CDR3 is TGTGCCAGCAGTTTAGTAGCGGGGGATACGCAGTATTTT.

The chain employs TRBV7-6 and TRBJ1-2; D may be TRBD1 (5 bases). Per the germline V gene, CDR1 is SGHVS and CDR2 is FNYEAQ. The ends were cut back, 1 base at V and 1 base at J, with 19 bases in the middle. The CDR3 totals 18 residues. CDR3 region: CASSLVWAGRRFNYGYTF. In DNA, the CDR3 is TGTGCCAGCAGCTTAGTGTGGGCAGGGAGGCGGTTTAACTATGGCTACACCTTC.

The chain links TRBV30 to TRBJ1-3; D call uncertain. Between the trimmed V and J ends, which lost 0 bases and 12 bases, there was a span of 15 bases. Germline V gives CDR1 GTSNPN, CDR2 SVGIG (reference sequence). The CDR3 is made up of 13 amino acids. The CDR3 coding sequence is TGTGCCTGGAGTGTCAGGCTTGGAAACGGCATATATTTT. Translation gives CAWSVRLGNGIYF.

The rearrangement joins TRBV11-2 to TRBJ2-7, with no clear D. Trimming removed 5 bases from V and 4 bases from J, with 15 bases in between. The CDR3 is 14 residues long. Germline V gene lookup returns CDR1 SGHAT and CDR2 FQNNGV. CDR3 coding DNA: TGTGCCAGCAGCCGAGATACGTCCTTATACGAGCAGTACTTC. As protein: CASSRDTSLYEQYF. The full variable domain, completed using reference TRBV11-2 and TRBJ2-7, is EAGVAQSPRYKIIEKRQSVAFWCNPISGHATLYWYQQILGQGPKLLIQFQNNGVVDDSQLPKDRFSAERLKGVDSTLKIQPAKLEDSAVYLCASSRDTSLYEQYFGPGTRLTVT.

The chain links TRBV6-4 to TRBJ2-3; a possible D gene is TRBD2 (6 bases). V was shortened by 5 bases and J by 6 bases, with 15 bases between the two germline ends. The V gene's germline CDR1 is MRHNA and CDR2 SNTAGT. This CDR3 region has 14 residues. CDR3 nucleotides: TGTGCCAGCAGTTTGGACTACATTTCCGATACGCAGTATTTT. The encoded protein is CASSLDYISDTQYF.

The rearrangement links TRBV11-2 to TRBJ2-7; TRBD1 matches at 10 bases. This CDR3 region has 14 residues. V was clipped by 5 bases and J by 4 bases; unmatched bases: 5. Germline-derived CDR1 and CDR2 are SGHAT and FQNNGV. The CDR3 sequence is CASSTGQGKYEQYF. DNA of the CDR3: TGTGCCAGCAGCACGGGACAGGGGAAATACGAGCAGTACTTC.

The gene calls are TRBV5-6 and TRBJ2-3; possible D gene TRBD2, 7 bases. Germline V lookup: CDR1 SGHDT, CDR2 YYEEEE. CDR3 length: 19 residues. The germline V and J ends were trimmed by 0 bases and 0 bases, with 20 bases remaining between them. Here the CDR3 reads CASSLGGLADAPSTDTQYF. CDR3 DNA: TGTGCCAGCAGCTTGGGGGGGCTAGCGGATGCCCCTAGCACAGATACGCAGTATTTT.

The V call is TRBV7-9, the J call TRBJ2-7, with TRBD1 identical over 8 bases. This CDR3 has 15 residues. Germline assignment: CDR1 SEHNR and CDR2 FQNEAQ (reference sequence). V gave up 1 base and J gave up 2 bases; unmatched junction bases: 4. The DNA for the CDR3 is TGTGCCAGCAGCTTAGGTAGGACAGGGACCTACGAGCAGTACTTC. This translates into CASSLGRTGTYEQYF. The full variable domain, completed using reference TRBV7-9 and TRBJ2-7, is DTGVSQNPRHKITKRGQNVTFRCDPISEHNRLYWYRQTLGQGPEFLTYFQNEAQLEKSRLLSDRFSAERPKGSFSTLEIQRTEQGDSAMYLCASSLGRTGTYEQYFGPGTRLTVT.

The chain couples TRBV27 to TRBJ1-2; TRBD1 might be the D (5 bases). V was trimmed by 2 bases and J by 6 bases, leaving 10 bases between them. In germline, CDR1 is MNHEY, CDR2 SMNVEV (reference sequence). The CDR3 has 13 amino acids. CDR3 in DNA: TGTGCCAGCAGTTTACGGTCAGGGAATGGCTACACCTTC. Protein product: CASSLRSGNGYTF.

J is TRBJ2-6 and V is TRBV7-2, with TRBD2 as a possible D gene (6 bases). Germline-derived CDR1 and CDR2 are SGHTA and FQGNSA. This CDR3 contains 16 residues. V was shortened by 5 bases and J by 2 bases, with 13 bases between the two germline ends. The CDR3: CASSQDGGTGANVLTF. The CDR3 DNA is TGTGCCAGCAGCCAAGATGGAGGGACTGGGGCCAACGTCCTGACTTTC.